What follows are 27 T cell receptor beta chains derived from one specimen sequenced in a study of CXCR3-negative and CXCR3-positive naive CD8 T cells. Study findings and constraints: Against CXCR3-negative naive cells, CXCR3-positive naive cells showed more hydrophobic TRB CDR3s.

The antigens these receptors bind are not known. Libraries of TRB cDNA were made by 5' RACE and carried UMIs. One entry per CDR3 protein, without DNA, is what TCRdb gives after re-calling the 5' RACE reads. The sample shows 130,000 to 150,000 distinct CDR3 sequences, and 0.25% to 0.3% sits with its ten largest clones. Material for sequencing was naive CXCR3+ CD8+ T cells from blood. Documented subset: CD45RO-CCR7+CD27+CD95- naive CD8+ T cells expressing CXCR3 (TNR3+). These receptors came from a human donor in good health. Some clones in this sample may be carry-over from other donors' samples.

The rearrangement uses TRBV5-1 and TRBJ1-1. The CDR3 contains 11 residues. CDR1 is SGHRS, CDR2 YFSETQ, per germline. This CDR3 is CASSLSGEAFF.

The gene calls are TRBV6-5 and TRBJ2-7. The CDR3 consists of 14 residues. Germline V gene data show CDR1 as MNHEY and CDR2 as SVGAGI. CDR3 residues: CASSYSADSYEQYF.

This chain connects TRBV12-3 or TRBV12-4 to TRBJ1-2; TCRdb's assignment of TRBD1 cannot be checked, as there is no DNA. This CDR3 has 13 amino acids. CDR3: CASSPGVSSGYTF.

The CDR3 sequence: CASSLTGNSYNEQFF. The rearrangement links TRBV7-3 to TRBJ2-1. Germline V lookup: CDR1 SGHTA, CDR2 FQGTGA. There are 15 residues in the CDR3.

The rearrangement joins TRBV6-6 to TRBJ2-5; lacking DNA, the TRBD2 call made by TCRdb goes unchecked. CDR1 and CDR2 (germline): MNHNY, SVGAGI (reference sequence). The CDR3 sequence is 12 residues long. This CDR3 reads CASSYGEGTQYF.

The chain joins TRBV23-1 to TRBJ1-4; TCRdb picks TRBD1, but there is no DNA to check that call. TRBV23-1 is labeled an ORF, and its function is uncertain. This CDR3 spans 19 amino acids. The CDR3 region is CASSQSEPGQGGLNEKLFF.

The chain couples TRBV29-1 to TRBJ1-5; the TCRdb D gene call, TRBD1, has no DNA to confirm it. This CDR3 contains 18 residues. The V gene's germline CDR1 is SQVTM and CDR2 ANQGSEA. CDR3 sequence reads: CSVPPHHHLDSCNQPQHF.

The rearrangement links TRBV29-1 to TRBJ1-2; the D gene TCRdb calls, TRBD1, cannot be checked with no DNA. CDR3 length: 14 residues. The germline V gene encodes CDR1 SQVTM and CDR2 ANQGSEA. The chain's CDR3 is CSVGGERLLYGYTF.

This rearrangement joins TRBV6-6 to TRBJ2-5; TCRdb calls TRBD2, which cannot be checked without DNA. The CDR3 loop spans 18 amino acids. Germline CDR1 and CDR2: MNHNY and SVGAGI (reference sequence). CDR3 region: CASSYSRVTSGRKETQYF.

V gene TRBV13 combines with J gene TRBJ2-3. The CDR3 runs to 13 residues. Germline lookup yields CDR1 PRHDT and CDR2 FYEKMQ (reference sequence). This CDR3 is CASSLPNADTQYF.

The rearrangement joins TRBV28 to TRBJ2-1; TCRdb's D gene call, TRBD2, goes unchecked for lack of DNA. The CDR3 sequence is 15 residues long. CDR1 is MDHEN, CDR2 SYDVKM, per germline. Here the CDR3 reads CASVPGTYTYNEQFF.

The CDR3 is CSVSVEGGGQPQHF. The rearrangement uses TRBV29-1 and TRBJ1-5. Germline V gene sequence: CDR1 SQVTM, CDR2 ANQGSEA. This CDR3 has 14 amino acids.

The chain couples TRBV7-6 to TRBJ2-7. CDR1 is SGHVS and CDR2 is FNYEAQ in the germline V gene. This CDR3 spans 15 amino acids. CDR3 sequence: CASSPVDRSSYEQYF.

The chain is built from TRBV3-1 and TRBJ2-1. From germline, CDR1 is LGHDT and CDR2 YNNKEL (reference sequence). This CDR3 comprises 12 residues. The CDR3 sequence: CASSQDYHEQFF.

The chain uses TRBV2 and TRBJ1-2; TCRdb's D call, TRBD1, is unchecked because there is no DNA. The CDR3 runs 15 residues. Germline V lookup: CDR1 SNHLY, CDR2 FYNNEI. CDR3: CASLSGTGADYGYTF.

CDR3 sequence: CASSLVAGNYGYTF. V and J are TRBV11-2 and TRBJ1-2. The CDR3 length is 14 residues. Germline V gene sequence: CDR1 SGHAT, CDR2 FQNNGV.

The chain carries TRBV28 and TRBJ2-3; the TRBD2 assignment by TCRdb is unverifiable without DNA. CDR3 size: 17 residues. The germline CDR1 and CDR2 sequences are MDHEN and SYDVKM. The CDR3 loop reads CASSPQTSGIYTDTQYF.

The chain has TRBV5-1 and TRBJ2-3; with no DNA, the TCRdb D assignment of TRBD2 cannot be verified. CDR1 and CDR2 (germline): SGHRS, YFSETQ. The CDR3 has 18 amino acids. CDR3 region: CASSLTAGGALSTDTQYF. Full variable domain (remainder filled in from reference TRBV5-1 and TRBJ2-3): KAGVTQTPRYLIKTRGQQVTLSCSPISGHRSVSWYQQTPGQGLQFLFEYFSETQRNKGNFPGRFSGRQFSNSRSEMNVSTLELGDSALYLCASSLTAGGALSTDTQYFGPGTRLTVL.

The chain's CDR3 is CASTPTGYKSTEAFF. The chain recombines TRBV25-1 with TRBJ1-1. The CDR3 is 15 amino acids. Germline assignment: CDR1 MGHDK and CDR2 SYGVNS.

The chain is built from TRBV12-3 or TRBV12-4 and TRBJ2-4; TCRdb picks TRBD1, but there is no DNA to check that call. This CDR3 spans 14 amino acids. CDR3 sequence: CASIPGGLKNIQYF.

The gene calls are TRBV28 and TRBJ2-2; TCRdb proposes TRBD1, but this gene call is untestable without DNA. The germline V gene encodes CDR1 MDHEN and CDR2 SYDVKM. This CDR3 contains 15 residues. CDR3 region: CASSLTGSNTGELFF.

The chain uses TRBV3-1 and TRBJ2-7; the TCRdb call, TRBD1, lacks DNA for checking. The germline V gene has CDR1 LGHDT and CDR2 YNNKEL (reference sequence). The CDR3 is 15 residues long. The CDR3 protein is CASSKSPRDYYEQYF.

The rearrangement joins TRBV27 to TRBJ2-3; TCRdb names TRBD1, which stays unverified in the absence of DNA. Germline V gene data show CDR1 as MNHEY and CDR2 as SMNVEV (reference sequence). There are 14 residues in the CDR3. CDR3 amino acids: CASSLGGQLDTQYF.

The rearrangement links TRBV11-2 to TRBJ2-1; lacking DNA, the TRBD1 call made by TCRdb goes unchecked. This CDR3 is built from 15 residues. CDR1 is SGHAT and CDR2 is FQNNGV in the germline V gene. CDR3 residues: CASSPPRVSPNEQFF. Looking up the rest from reference TRBV11-2 and TRBJ2-1 gives the full variable domain: EAGVAQSPRYKIIEKRQSVAFWCNPISGHATLYWYQQILGQGPKLLIQFQNNGVVDDSQLPKDRFSAERLKGVDSTLKIQPAKLEDSAVYLCASSPPRVSPNEQFFGPGTRLTVL.

The chain is built from TRBV7-9 and TRBJ1-6; with no DNA, the TCRdb D assignment of TRBD1 cannot be verified. The germline CDR1 and CDR2 sequences are SEHNR and FQNEAQ (reference sequence). The CDR3 loop spans 14 amino acids. The CDR3 reads CASSLGQGISPLHF.

The CDR3 sequence is CASSPPPTPETQYF. This chain uses TRBV7-8 with TRBJ2-5; TCRdb gives TRBD1 as the D gene, but with no DNA this cannot be confirmed. The V gene's germline CDR1 is SGHVS and CDR2 FQNEAQ. This CDR3 has 14 amino acids.

V usage is TRBV7-9 and J usage is TRBJ2-7; without DNA, the TCRdb call of TRBD1 cannot be checked. Germline-derived CDR1 and CDR2 are SEHNR and FQNEAQ (reference sequence). The length of the CDR3 is 14 residues. The CDR3 loop is CASSYRDRAYEQYF.